The rows below give T cell receptor beta chains drawn from one sample of a study of Ad26.COV2.S vaccination and SARS-CoV-2 variants. Profiling relied on immunoSEQ multiplex PCR, and the TCRdb table lists in-frame clones only, not all of them. The sample yields around 420,000 clones, 88% seen once. The sequencing here drew on peripheral blood, taken in a trial of Ad26.COV2.S vaccine versus placebo. The source is a person between 18 and 65 years old who received the Ad26.COV2.S COVID-19 vaccine or a placebo. Both conserved end residues are part of each CDR3. The D gene is left open where the match is weak. Expanded clones are given a class, and other clones once, few, many or no size at all.

TRBV28	NA	TRBJ2-1	TRBD1	TGTGCCAGCAGTTTATACAGGGGTTATGAGCAGTTCTTC	CASSLYRGYEQFF
TRBV4-1	once	TRBJ2-5	NA	TGCGCCAGCAGCCAATGGAAGGGGGAGACCCAGTACTTC	CASSQWKGETQYF
TRBV7-9	NA	TRBJ2-7	NA	TGTGCCAGCAGCTTAGTCGGACAGTTCACCTACGAGCAGTACTTC	CASSLVGQFTYEQYF
TRBV5-5	NA	TRBJ1-6	TRBD1	TGTGCCAGCAGCTTGGGACAGGGAACTTCACCCCTCCACTTT	CASSLGQGTSPLHF
TRBV28	NA	TRBJ2-2	NA	TGTGCCAGCAGTTTATCCCTTGACATAACGAACACCGGGGAGCTGTTTTTT	CASSLSLDITNTGELFF
TRBV5-5	NA	TRBJ2-3	NA	TGTGCCAGCAGCTTTAGCACAGATACGCAGTATTTT	CASSFSTDTQYF
TRBV5-1	once	TRBJ2-2	TRBD2	TGCGCCAGCAGCGACGGGGGGACCGCGAACACCGGGGAGCTGTTTTTT	CASSDGGTANTGELFF
TRBV5-1	NA	TRBJ2-5	NA	TGCGCCAGCAGCTTGGAGCCAGGGGATGAGACCCAGTACTTC	CASSLEPGDETQYF
TRBV6-2/TRBV6-3	once	TRBJ2-2	TRBD1	TGTGCCAGCAGCGACAGGGCTGCGAACACCGGGGAGCTGTTTTTT	CASSDRAANTGELFF
TRBV6-5	NA	TRBJ1-2	TRBD1	TGTGCCAGCAGGATTGGGACAGGGAGTGGCTACACCTTC	CASRIGTGSGYTF
TRBV19	NA	TRBJ1-2	NA	TGTGCCAGTAGTCCGGGACTGTCCGTCTATGGCTACACCTTC	CASSPGLSVYGYTF
TRBV19	NA	TRBJ2-3	TRBD1	TGTGCCAGTAGTGCGAGACAGGGTCCAGATACGCAGTATTTT	CASSARQGPDTQYF
TRBV12-3/TRBV12-4	NA	TRBJ2-1	TRBD2	TGTGCCAGCAGTCACACTAGCGGCAATGAGCAGTTCTTC	CASSHTSGNEQFF
TRBV10-3	NA	TRBJ1-6	TRBD1	TGTGCCATCAGTGATATGGACAGGGCCTATAATTCACCCCTCCACTTT	CAISDMDRAYNSPLHF
TRBV6-6	few	TRBJ1-5	TRBD1	TGTGCCAGCAGGGCTTCCGGGACAGGGCCCCAGCCCCAGCATTTT	CASRASGTGPQPQHF
TRBV21-1	NA	TRBJ1-2	NA	TGTGCCAGCAAACTATGTACCGGGACAGGGAATGGCTACACCTTC	CASKLCTGTGNGYTF
TRBV6-1	NA	TRBJ2-3	NA	TGTGCCAGCAGCGGAGACAGGGAGGCAGATACGCAGTATTTT	CASSGDREADTQYF
TRBV6-2/TRBV6-3	NA	TRBJ1-1	NA	TGTGCCAGCAGCTTAACGGGGAACACTGAAGCTTTCTTT	CASSLTGNTEAFF
TRBV28	NA	TRBJ2-7	TRBD1	TGTGCCAGCAGAGGGACAGGGGGTCTGGTTGAGCAGTACTTC	CASRGTGGLVEQYF
TRBV7-8	NA	TRBJ2-7	TRBD2	TGTGCCAGCAGCTTTAGCGGGGCAAGGCAGGGCGAGCAGTACTTC	CASSFSGARQGEQYF